Presented here are 13 T cell receptor beta chains from one specimen sequenced in a study of blood T cell repertoires in COVID-19. Clones were read by immunoSEQ multiplex PCR, and TCRdb kept only the in-frame ones, dropping some. The sample consists of under 250,000 clones, approximately 82% of them appearing once. The sample was peripheral blood. The receptors stem from a man aged 25-45 years who had recovered from COVID-19.

In this sample, this clone turned up a few times. The V gene is TRBV4-2, the J gene TRBJ1-5, with D uncertain. This CDR3 has 14 amino acids. Deletions cut 1 base from V and 7 bases from J, with 11 bases between. The V gene's germline CDR1 is LGHNA and CDR2 YNFKEQ. CDR3 sequence reads: CASSQVVAGQPQHF. CDR3 in DNA: TGTGCCAGCAGCCAAGTTGTAGCCGGGCAGCCCCAGCATTTT.

V and J are TRBV5-1 and TRBJ2-6; D remains ambiguous. Trimming took off 6 bases at V and 0 bases at J, with 10 bases between the two ends. The germline CDR1 and CDR2 sequences are SGHRS and YFSETQ. CDR3 length equals 15 residues. The CDR3 coding sequence is TGCGCCAGCACCCCGACATCCTCTGGGGCCAACGTCCTGACTTTC. This encodes CASTPTSSGANVLTF.

To note about this clone: In the same sample, other DNA sequences code for this CDR3. The V and J genes are TRBV7-9 and TRBJ2-5; no firm D call. This CDR3 region has 11 residues. V was trimmed by 3 bases and J by 3 bases, leaving 2 bases between them. Germline values: CDR1 SEHNR, CDR2 FQNEAQ (reference sequence). The CDR3 reads CASSFKETQYF. For the CDR3, the DNA is TGTGCCAGCAGCTTCAAAGAGACCCAGTACTTC.

The chain combines TRBV7-2 with TRBJ2-3, with D possibly matching TRBD2 (6 bases). V gave up 1 base and J gave up 1 base, with 9 bases separating them. Germline loops: CDR1 SGHTA, CDR2 FQGNSA. The CDR3 length is 15 residues. The CDR3 nucleotides are TGTGCCAGCAGCTTAGAAATAGCGGGCACAGATACGCAGTATTTT. This sequence encodes CASSLEIAGTDTQYF.

This clone has only one observation. The gene calls are TRBV5-4 and TRBJ1-1; 7 bases fit TRBD1. V shed 0 bases and J 5 bases; nucleotides not matched to a gene: 10. Germline V gene lookup returns CDR1 SGHNT and CDR2 YYREEE (reference sequence). The CDR3 runs 16 residues. The CDR3 loop is CASSLVPKGALTEAFF. The CDR3, as DNA: TGTGCCAGCAGCTTGGTGCCAAAGGGGGCTTTAACTGAAGCTTTCTTT.

The DNA of the CDR3 is TGCGCCAGCAGCTTGGTAACAGGGAATAATGAAAAACTGTTTTTT. This codes for CASSLVTGNNEKLFF. The chain combines TRBV5-1 with TRBJ1-4; a weak D match, TRBD1 (6 bases). V was shortened by 0 bases and J by 4 bases, with 10 bases between the two germline ends. The CDR3 has 15 amino acids. Per germline, CDR1 SGHRS and CDR2 YFSETQ.

The V and J genes are TRBV5-1 and TRBJ2-2, with D maybe TRBD1 (6 bases). V was shortened by 1 base and J by 4 bases, with 8 bases between the two germline ends. CDR3 length equals 14 residues. The germline V gene encodes CDR1 SGHRS and CDR2 YFSETQ. The CDR3 DNA sequence: TGCGCCAGCAGCTTGAGAGGGGGCACCGGGGAGCTGTTTTTT. It specifies CASSLRGGTGELFF.

In this sample, this clone turned up a few times. The chain uses TRBV5-6 and TRBJ1-2; D might be TRBD1 (5 bases). This CDR3 is 15 amino acids long. V lost 4 bases and J 4 bases, leaving 17 bases between the germline ends. The germline V gene has CDR1 SGHDT and CDR2 YYEEEE. The CDR3: CASSDIKTDPYGYTF. CDR3 nucleotides: TGTGCCAGCAGCGACATAAAGACAGACCCCTATGGCTACACCTTC.

This chain joins TRBV11-2 and TRBJ2-5; 9 bases fit TRBD1. This CDR3 region has 15 residues. The V segment lost 4 bases and the J segment 5 bases; nucleotides outside the gene matches: 8. Looked up from germline, CDR1 is SGHAT and CDR2 is FQNNGV. CDR3 sequence (DNA): TGTGCCAGCAGCTCCAACAGGGGGCGTATGGAGACCCAGTACTTC. Protein sequence: CASSSNRGRMETQYF.

This rearrangement joins TRBV18 to TRBJ2-7; tentatively, D is TRBD1 (6 bases). Per germline, CDR1 KGHSH and CDR2 LQKENI. CDR3 length: 14 residues. Trimming took off 2 bases at V and 3 bases at J, with 11 bases between the two ends. DNA of the CDR3: TGTGCCAGCTCACCAGTAGCACAGGGCTACGAGCAGTACGTC. Its protein product is CASSPVAQGYEQYV.

J is TRBJ2-3 and V is TRBV2; D might be TRBD2 (5 bases). The CDR3 has 14 amino acids. Between the trimmed V and J ends, which lost 8 bases and 4 bases, there was a span of 16 bases. Germline-derived CDR1 and CDR2 are SNHLY and FYNNEI. In nucleotides, the CDR3 is TGTGCCAGCCGGAGGATGGCGGGCCCAGATACGCAGTATTTT. It specifies CASRRMAGPDTQYF.

Concerning this clone itself: In the same sample, other DNA sequences code for this CDR3. The gene calls are TRBV9 and TRBJ1-1, with 7 bases identical to TRBD1. The CDR3 is made up of 14 amino acids. V trimming: 4 bases; J trimming: 0 bases; junction bases outside the gene matches: 3. Germline loops: CDR1 SGDLS, CDR2 YYNGEE. CDR3 protein: CASSPGGLNTEAFF. The CDR3 DNA sequence: TGTGCCAGCAGCCCAGGGGGTCTGAACACTGAAGCTTTCTTT.

This chain joins TRBV10-3 and TRBJ1-4, with 7 bases fitting TRBD1. The V gene's germline CDR1 is ENHRY and CDR2 SYGVKD. The CDR3 runs to 15 residues. V lost 6 bases to trimming and J lost 6 bases; unmatched junction nucleotides: 10. CDR3 protein: CAIRPDGQADEKLFF. The CDR3 nucleotides read TGTGCCATCAGACCAGACGGACAGGCGGATGAAAAACTGTTTTTT.